This is a list of T cell receptor beta chains from one sample in a study of blood T cells in healthy people across ages. One entry per CDR3 protein, called by TCRdb with MiXCR from the 5' RACE reads. Altogether some 800,000 distinct CDR3 sequences are present, under 45% being singletons, with the ten largest covering 15% to 25%. Sequencing input: blood. The origin of the receptors is a man in his sixties in good health. The CDR3 runs from the conserved cysteine through the conserved F or W. Clone size is given for some rows only: seen once, a few or many times, or a class if the clone is expanded.

J: TRBJ1-1; V: TRBV5-1; size: once; CDR3: CASGPKGGLPNTEAFF
J: TRBJ2-7; V: TRBV7-2; size: many; CDR3: CASSSRGTSGTYEQYF
J: TRBJ2-1; V: TRBV5-6; size: .; CDR3: CASSLWWEQFF
J: TRBJ2-7; V: TRBV6-2/TRBV6-3; size: many; CDR3: CASKRGDEQYF
J: TRBJ1-6; V: TRBV27; size: .; CDR3: CASKSRGNSYNSPLHF
J: TRBJ2-1; V: TRBV6-1; size: few; CDR3: CASRDPGVYNEQFF
J: TRBJ1-1; V: TRBV6-2/TRBV6-3; size: .; CDR3: CASSQGGGGRTEAFF
J: TRBJ2-5; V: TRBV20-1; size: .; CDR3: CSASKTSGGETQYF
J: TRBJ2-7; V: TRBV7-2; size: .; CDR3: CASSLARGGDVSYEQYF
J: TRBJ2-3; V: TRBV5-1; size: .; CDR3: CASSLGTLPWWDTQYF
J: .; V: TRBV2; size: .; CDR3: CAASGENIQYF
J: TRBJ2-3; V: TRBV2; size: few; CDR3: CASSNDRSTDTQYF
J: TRBJ2-5; V: TRBV9; size: .; CDR3: CASSAGIYEQETQYF
J: TRBJ2-3; V: TRBV6-6; size: few; CDR3: CASSRDRVEDTQYF
J: TRBJ2-1; V: TRBV7-3; size: few; CDR3: CASSPHQGIYNEQFF
J: .; V: TRBV28; size: .; CDR3: CASSLGGQGRSNIQYF
J: TRBJ2-5; V: TRBV9; size: few; CDR3: CASSVMGQGAGETQYF
J: TRBJ1-1; V: TRBV29-1; size: few; CDR3: CTVIPGKGKGWTEAFF
J: TRBJ1-1; V: TRBV7-2; size: once; CDR3: CASSPKETLNTEAFF
J: TRBJ1-2; V: TRBV20-1; size: .; CDR3: CSARMGSYGYTF
J: TRBJ1-2; V: TRBV12-3/TRBV12-4; size: once; CDR3: CASSLFPASESYGYTF
J: .; V: TRBV20-1; size: .; CDR3: CSAYPSGQSKVTQYF
J: TRBJ2-7; V: TRBV5-1; size: .; CDR3: CASRASAPGYFYEQYF
J: TRBJ2-7; V: TRBV2; size: few; CDR3: CASSVTGKRTEQYF
J: .; V: TRBV4-3; size: .; CDR3: CASSQAVGVATSSYNEQYF
J: TRBJ2-3; V: TRBV7-2; size: many; CDR3: CASSSRARTDTQYF
J: TRBJ1-2; V: TRBV27; size: .; CDR3: CASFGTGRGYTF
J: TRBJ2-3; V: TRBV3-1; size: .; CDR3: CASSQAAGVGLDTQYF
J: .; V: TRBV4-3; size: once; CDR3: CASSQDGQREQYF
J: TRBJ2-7; V: TRBV20-1; size: .; CDR3: CSASRSGKSSYEQYF
J: TRBJ2-7; V: TRBV4-3; size: few; CDR3: CASSRLRQGNYEQYF
J: TRBJ1-5; V: TRBV6-4; size: few; CDR3: CASSGLRGNQPQHF
J: TRBJ2-2; V: TRBV12-3/TRBV12-4; size: many; CDR3: CASSDRGTGELFF